The entry that follows covers one TCR beta chain sequence. Per the authors' pipeline: It was from reference gene primer amplification that nucleated cell counts were estimated. Using immunoSEQ multiplex PCR, the repertoire was profiled, and TCRdb retains in-frame clones only, with some absent. V and J calls and clone size follow that table, whereas D and trimming were derived from the DNA. The sample lists approximately 160,000 clones, 86% occurring once. The entry originates in a study of blood T cell repertoires in COVID-19. Study-wide context: Acute and convalescent COVID-19 specimens originated in the United States, Italy and Spain. From T cells, B-cell-depleted T cells, or PBMCs came the material, which was cDNA or gDNA.

The ends were cut back, 1 base at V and 5 bases at J, with 6 bases in the middle. Germline V gene data show CDR1 as MDHEN and CDR2 as SYDVKM. The CDR3 length is 14 residues. What was sequenced was peripheral blood. The source of this sequence is a man aged 50-60 years with active or convalescent COVID-19. The rearrangement uses TRBV28 and TRBJ1-6; D unresolved. CDR3 sequence reads: CASSLFQNNSPLHF. CDR3 DNA sequence: TGTGCCAGCAGTTTATTCCAGAATAATTCACCCCTCCACTTT.